These 20 T cell receptor beta chains came from one sample sequenced in a study of cytomegalovirus exposure and HLA in healthy donors. Researchers ran the PCR with 60 Vbeta and 13 Jbeta primers. Repertoires were generated with immunoSEQ multiplex PCR, while TCRdb's copy carries only in-frame clones and drops some. The table shows about 160,000 clones, with roughly 79% occurring only once. Sequenced input: PBMCs. The receptor source for this set is a woman aged 45 to 65 in good health and CMV-seronegative.

This chain uses TRBV5-6 with TRBJ2-4; 13 bases are a match to TRBD2. With 4 bases clipped from V and 0 bases from J, the junction kept 4 bases outside the gene matches. The CDR3 loop spans 17 amino acids. Germline V gene lookup returns CDR1 SGHDT and CDR2 YYEEEE. CDR3 region: CASSRTSGGLAKNIQYF. The CDR3 DNA sequence: TGTGCCAGCAGCCGGACTAGCGGGGGACTAGCCAAAAACATTCAGTACTTC. Combining the CDR3 with reference TRBV5-6 and TRBJ2-4 gives the whole variable domain DAGVTQSPTHLIKTRGQQVTLRCSPKSGHDTVSWYQQALGQGPQFIFQYYEEEERQRGNFPDRFSGHQFPNYSSELNVNALLLGDSALYLCASSRTSGGLAKNIQYFGAGTRLSVL.

J is TRBJ2-7 and V is TRBV27; TRBD2 matches 10 bases. This CDR3 is built from 14 residues. Germline assignment: CDR1 MNHEY and CDR2 SMNVEV (reference sequence). V shed 5 bases, J shed 4 bases, and the junction held 5 bases outside the gene matches. The CDR3 DNA reads TGTGCCAGCAGTGGATTAGCGGGGGGTTACGAGCAGTACTTC. Its translation: CASSGLAGGYEQYF.

V and J are TRBV6-1 and TRBJ1-2; D unclear. V lost 5 bases and J 2 bases, leaving 6 bases between the germline ends. CDR1 and CDR2 (germline): MNHNS, SASEGT. This CDR3 region has 12 residues. The CDR3 coding sequence is TGTGCCAGCAGTCCTAACAACTATGGCTACACCTTC. Its translation: CASSPNNYGYTF.

The CDR3 spells CASSLTPSGNTIYF. The DNA of the CDR3 is TGTGCCAGCAGCTTAACTCCCTCTGGAAACACCATATATTTT. The chain links TRBV7-8 to TRBJ1-3; no clear D. This CDR3 has 14 amino acids. The V and J ends lost 2 bases and 0 bases respectively, with 5 bases between them. Germline V gene sequence: CDR1 SGHVS, CDR2 FQNEAQ.

This clone was observed a single time. This chain links TRBV6-5 with TRBJ1-1, with TRBD1 matching over 10 bases. This CDR3 contains 14 residues. V lost 2 bases, J lost 5 bases, and 2 bases stayed unmatched. Germline V gene sequence: CDR1 MNHEY, CDR2 SVGAGI. The CDR3 DNA follows: TGTGCCAGCAGTTACGACAGGGGGCATACTGAAGCTTTCTTT. Translated, it gives CASSYDRGHTEAFF.

V is TRBV29-1 and J is TRBJ2-1, with 7 bases fitting TRBD1. J gave up 3 bases and V 4 bases, and 3 bases lay outside the gene matches. The CDR3 extends over 13 amino acids. Per germline, CDR1 SQVTM and CDR2 ANQGSEA. The CDR3 loop reads CSVGDSLYNEQFF. CDR3 coding DNA: TGCAGCGTTGGGGACAGCCTCTACAATGAGCAGTTCTTC.

This chain connects TRBV6-5 to TRBJ1-1, with TRBD1 identical over 7 bases. The CDR3 runs 14 residues. V lost 6 bases to trimming and J lost 2 bases; unmatched junction nucleotides: 6. Germline CDR1 reads MNHEY; CDR2 reads SVGAGI. The CDR3 spells CASRQGHLNTEAFF. For the CDR3, the DNA is TGTGCCAGCAGACAGGGGCACCTAAACACTGAAGCTTTCTTT.

This chain joins TRBV5-6 and TRBJ1-2; 10 bases fit TRBD1. V lost 3 bases and J lost 4; bases outside the gene matches: 3. The V gene's germline CDR1 is SGHDT and CDR2 YYEEEE. This CDR3 is built from 14 residues. The CDR3 bases are TGTGCCAGCAGCTGGGGACAGGGGTCCTATGGCTACACCTTC. It specifies CASSWGQGSYGYTF.

This chain uses TRBV29-1 with TRBJ1-1; possibly TRBD1 for D (5 bases). The CDR3 loop spans 13 amino acids. Germline V gene sequence: CDR1 SQVTM, CDR2 ANQGSEA. V was clipped by 0 bases and J by 7 bases, with 12 bases between them. The CDR3 is CSVEDLGPGEAFF. In nucleotides, the CDR3 is TGCAGCGTTGAAGATCTGGGGCCGGGTGAAGCTTTCTTT.

The V gene is TRBV18, the J gene TRBJ1-5; D is perhaps TRBD1 (5 bases). CDR3 length: 15 amino acids. CDR1 is KGHSH and CDR2 is LQKENI in the germline V gene. The V end was cut by 2 bases, the J end by 6 bases, with 14 bases between. In nucleotides, the CDR3 is TGTGCCAGCTCACCATCACAGGTAACCAGTCAGCCCCAGCATTTT. Protein sequence: CASSPSQVTSQPQHF.

The chain carries TRBV28 and TRBJ1-4, with D possibly matching TRBD1 (5 bases). From germline, CDR1 is MDHEN and CDR2 SYDVKM. The CDR3 covers 18 residues. With 5 bases removed from V and 0 bases from J, the gap between germline ends came to 19 bases. CDR3 region: CASSHSMGGYATNEKLFF. DNA for the CDR3: TGTGCCAGCAGTCACTCAATGGGGGGGTATGCAACTAATGAAAAACTGTTTTTT.

In the case of this clone: This CDR3 is also generated by other DNA sequences in the sample. The genes are TRBV27 and TRBJ2-7; 7 bases map to TRBD2. Germline CDR1 reads MNHEY; CDR2 reads SMNVEV (reference sequence). This CDR3 contains 15 residues. V dropped 9 bases and J dropped 2; count of bases not matched to a gene: 13. The DNA of the CDR3 is TGTGCCAGTAGGCACGGGGGAGCGGGGACCTACGAGCAGTACTTC. Amino acids: CASRHGGAGTYEQYF.

The J gene is TRBJ2-2, the V gene TRBV5-1; 8 nucleotides align to TRBD2. The CDR3 is made up of 14 amino acids. From germline, CDR1 is SGHRS and CDR2 YFSETQ. After removal of 7 bases from V and 3 bases from J, the junction contained 5 bases not matched to a gene. The CDR3 region is CASYRGGDTGELFF. DNA for the CDR3: TGCGCCAGCTACCGGGGGGGGGACACCGGGGAGCTGTTTTTT.

The J gene is TRBJ2-1, the V gene TRBV7-7; the D gene is possibly TRBD2 (5 bases). The germline gives CDR1 SSHAT, CDR2 FNYEAQ (reference sequence). The CDR3 sequence is 14 residues long. V was cut by 5 bases and J by 11 bases, with 19 bases left in between. CDR3 nucleotides: TGTGCCAGCAGCCAAGGGAGCGGCTGGGATCAGCAGTTCTTC. This sequence encodes CASSQGSGWDQQFF.

This clone is a singleton in its sample. This chain connects TRBV5-4 to TRBJ1-1, with D possibly matching TRBD1 (5 bases). Trimming stripped 0 bases from V and 6 bases from J, with 9 bases between. This CDR3 is 13 amino acids long. Germline V gene sequence: CDR1 SGHNT, CDR2 YYREEE (reference sequence). In DNA, the CDR3 is TGTGCCAGCAGCTTGGACAGGCATTCTGAAGCTTTCTTT. Protein sequence: CASSLDRHSEAFF.

The chain combines TRBV10-3 with TRBJ1-1; D uncertain. V shed 9 bases and J shed 0 bases, with 11 bases lying between them. The germline V gene encodes CDR1 ENHRY and CDR2 SYGVKD. This CDR3 is built from 13 residues. DNA for the CDR3: TGTGCCATTACTTCGGAGATGAACACTGAAGCTTTCTTT. As protein: CAITSEMNTEAFF.

The rearrangement links TRBV7-2 to TRBJ2-1; 11 bases are a match to TRBD2. J was trimmed by 4 bases and V by 5 bases; bases with no gene match: 4. Germline V gene lookup returns CDR1 SGHTA and CDR2 FQGNSA. CDR3 length equals 15 residues. In DNA form, the CDR3 reads TGTGCCAGCAGCCGTACTAGCGGGAGTTACAATGAGCAGTTCTTC. Translation: CASSRTSGSYNEQFF.

In this sample, this clone turned up once. The chain has TRBV10-3 and TRBJ2-7; 9 positions match TRBD1. After removal of 5 bases from V and 3 bases from J, the junction contained 2 bases not matched to a gene. The CDR3 loop spans 13 amino acids. Germline values: CDR1 ENHRY, CDR2 SYGVKD. The CDR3, as DNA: TGTGCCATCAGTCCGGGACAGGGCTACGAGCAGTACTTC. Translated, it gives CAISPGQGYEQYF.

This clone was seen a handful of times. The genes are TRBV21-1 and TRBJ2-1; the table's D call, TRBD2, was not checked against the DNA. TRBV21-1 represents a pseudogene. This CDR3 spans 21 amino acids. In DNA, the CDR3 is TGTGCCAGCAGCAATACAGGGGGACTAGCGGGACCTCTCTACTCCTACAATGAGCAGTTCTTC. Amino acids: CASSNTGGLAGPLYSYNEQFF.

The J gene is TRBJ2-7, the V gene TRBV6-6; TRBD2 aligns across 11 bases. V gave up 6 bases and J gave up 3 bases; unmatched junction bases: 7. The CDR3 loop spans 15 amino acids. In germline, CDR1 is MNHNY, CDR2 SVGAGI (reference sequence). The CDR3 here is CASSPLAGVGYEQYF. The CDR3 region has the DNA TGTGCCAGCAGCCCACTAGCGGGAGTCGGCTACGAGCAGTACTTC.